These 7 T cell receptor beta chains share one sample of origin, sequenced in a study of blood T cells in healthy people across ages. Combining a sample-barcoded 5' primer with a J-beta primer mix, a second PCR ran for roughly 7 to 12 cycles. TCRdb re-called the 5' RACE reads with MiXCR, one entry per CDR3 protein. The data show around 1,100,000 distinct CDR3 sequences, less than 45% seen once. The sequencing sample was made of blood. The receptors here all came from a man aged 18 to 29 in good health.

This chain uses TRBV25-1 with TRBJ2-1; D unresolved. CDR1 and CDR2 (germline): MGHDK, SYGVNS. V dropped 1 base and J dropped 0 bases, with 10 bases sitting between them. The CDR3 extends over 16 amino acids. The CDR3 DNA sequence: TGTGCCAGCAGTGAATCCCTACTCAGCTCCTACAATGAGCAGTTCTTC. Its translation is CASSESLLSSYNEQFF. Full variable domain (remainder filled in from reference TRBV25-1 and TRBJ2-1): EADIYQTPRYLVIGTGKKITLECSQTMGHDKMYWYQQDPGMELHLIHYSYGVNSTEKGDLSSESTVSRIRTEHFPLTLESARPSHTSQYLCASSESLLSSYNEQFFGPGTRLTVL.

This clonotype was observed a few times. The J gene is TRBJ2-2, the V gene TRBV20-1; 12 nucleotides agree with TRBD1. CDR1 and CDR2 from the germline V gene are DFQATT and SNEGSKA (reference sequence). This CDR3 comprises 16 residues. J was trimmed by 3 bases and V by 3 bases; bases with no gene match: 5. The CDR3 loop is CSASIGTGGYTGELFF. The CDR3 DNA reads as TGCAGTGCTAGTATTGGGACAGGGGGCTACACCGGGGAGCTGTTTTTT.

The chain has TRBV7-2 and TRBJ1-1, with 7 bases lining up with TRBD1. Trimming cost V 1 base and J 5 bases; bases outside gene matches: 7. The CDR3 totals 15 residues. Per germline, CDR1 SGHTA and CDR2 FQGNSA. The CDR3 DNA reads TGTGCCAGCAGCTTAGAGGCAGGGGGAGATACTGAAGCTTTCTTT. Translating it yields CASSLEAGGDTEAFF.

The rearrangement joins TRBV4-3 to TRBJ1-2, with D uncertain. Germline CDR1 and CDR2: LGHNA and YSLEER. The CDR3 has 16 amino acids. V was shortened by 0 bases and J by 4 bases, with 15 bases between the two germline ends. The CDR3 spells CASSQEARAPSYGYTF. CDR3 nucleotides: TGCGCCAGCAGCCAAGAGGCTCGGGCTCCCAGCTATGGCTACACCTTC.

The rearrangement links TRBV9 to TRBJ1-5, with D possibly TRBD1 on 6 matching bases. V shed 3 bases and J shed 7 bases, with 14 bases lying between them. Per germline, CDR1 SGDLS and CDR2 YYNGEE. The CDR3 contains 14 residues. CDR3: CASSETGQGQPQHF. In DNA, the CDR3 is TGTGCCAGCAGCGAAACAGGGCAAGGGCAGCCCCAGCATTTT.

The chain has TRBV4-3 and TRBJ2-1; D tentatively fits TRBD1 or TRBD2 (6 bases each). The CDR3 is 16 amino acids. CDR1 is LGHNA, CDR2 YSLEER, per germline. V shed 4 bases and J shed 7 bases, with 20 bases lying between them. The CDR3, as DNA: TGCGCCAGCAGCCGGCACAATACGGGGGCCCCAAATGAGCAGTTCTTC. This codes for CASSRHNTGAPNEQFF.

J is TRBJ2-1 and V is TRBV2; 8 bases are a match to TRBD2. TRBJ2-7 matches the DNA end more closely, so the J call is doubtful. CDR1 and CDR2 from the germline V gene are SNHLY and FYNNEI. This CDR3 has 16 amino acids. CDR3 protein: CASRRVAGSSYNEQYF. DNA of the CDR3: TGTGCCAGCAGGAGAGTAGCGGGGAGCTCCTACAATGAGCAGTACTTC.